A selection of T cell receptor beta chains follows, all from one sample in a study of cytomegalovirus exposure and HLA in healthy donors. The method was immunoSEQ multiplex PCR; TCRdb's version includes in-frame clones alone and lacks a portion of them. Among fewer than 200,000 clones listed, over 60% were seen once. Sequences were obtained from PBMCs. These receptors all come from a girl aged 10 to 17 in good health and CMV-seronegative. Both conserved end residues are part of each CDR3. A D gene is named only where the DNA matches it firmly. Rows give clone size only sometimes, using once, few, many, or a class for an expanded clone.

v_call	clone_size	j_call	d_call	cdr3_aa	cdr3_nt
TRBV15	NA	TRBJ1-5	NA	CATSARVLNQPQHF	TGTGCCACCAGCGCCCGGGTTCTCAATCAGCCCCAGCATTTT
TRBV11-2	NA	TRBJ1-2	TRBD1	CASSRIRQGHGANYGYTF	TGTGCCAGCAGCCGGATAAGACAGGGGCACGGGGCTAACTATGGCTACACCTTC
TRBV7-3	NA	TRBJ2-2	TRBD2	CASSPGLAGTGELFF	TGTGCCAGCAGCCCTGGACTAGCGGGTACCGGGGAGCTGTTTTTT
TRBV6-1	once	TRBJ2-3	NA	CASSEQGIGTDTQYF	TGTGCCAGCAGTGAACAGGGTATCGGAACAGATACGCAGTATTTT
TRBV29-1	NA	TRBJ2-5	NA	CSVVIDHLQETQYF	TGCAGCGTTGTGATCGATCACTTACAAGAGACCCAGTACTTC
TRBV9	NA	TRBJ2-6	NA	CASSLGPGSAGANVLTF	TGTGCCAGCAGCCTAGGTCCGGGGAGCGCTGGGGCCAACGTCCTGACTTTC
TRBV10-1	NA	TRBJ1-5	NA	CAITPTGQNNQPQHF	TGCGCCATAACCCCAACCGGACAGAACAATCAGCCCCAGCATTTT
TRBV6-5	few	TRBJ1-4	TRBD1	CASSRGQVIGEKLFF	TGTGCCAGCAGTCGTGGACAGGTCATAGGTGAAAAACTGTTTTTT
TRBV27	few	TRBJ2-5	TRBD2	CASSPRLAGQETQYF	TGTGCCAGCAGTCCCCGTCTAGCGGGGCAAGAGACCCAGTACTTC
TRBV5-1	NA	TRBJ2-1	TRBD2	CASSFDPAGAREEQFF	TGCGCCAGCAGCTTCGATCCAGCGGGGGCCCGGGAGGAGCAGTTCTTC
TRBV30	NA	TRBJ1-5	TRBD1	CAWSGDRGVNQPQHF	TGTGCCTGGAGTGGGGACAGGGGGGTCAATCAGCCCCAGCATTTT
TRBV25-1	NA	TRBJ1-2	TRBD1	CASSRTGRDYGYTF	TGTGCCAGCAGTCGGACAGGGCGCGACTATGGCTACACCTTC
TRBV2	once	TRBJ1-2	TRBD1	CASQGGTTGGIYGYTF	TGTGCCAGCCAGGGGGGGACGACAGGGGGCATCTATGGCTACACCTTC
TRBV9	NA	TRBJ2-3	NA	CASSAMSTDTQYF	TGTGCCAGCAGCGCCATGAGCACAGATACGCAGTATTTT
TRBV15	NA	TRBJ2-1	NA	CATSRERDSYNEQFF	TGTGCCACCAGCAGAGAACGAGACTCCTACAATGAGCAGTTCTTC
TRBV2	NA	TRBJ1-1	NA	CASIERNTEAFF	TGTGCCAGCATTGAGAGGAACACTGAAGCTTTCTTT
TRBV27	NA	TRBJ1-4	NA	CASGRGSTNEKLFF	TGTGCCAGTGGACGGGGTTCAACTAATGAAAAACTGTTTTTT
TRBV5-8	NA	TRBJ1-5	NA	CASSLKAGTPAGPQHF	TGTGCCAGCAGCCTCAAGGCGGGAACGCCGGCGGGGCCCCAGCATTTT
TRBV6-6	NA	TRBJ2-5	NA	CASSYSSTAQETQYF	TGTGCCAGCAGTTACTCCTCAACTGCCCAAGAGACCCAGTACTTC
TRBV2	NA	TRBJ1-5	NA	CASSETRYQPQHF	TGTGCCAGCAGTGAAACCCGGTATCAGCCCCAGCATTTT
TRBV5-1	NA	TRBJ2-7	TRBD1	CASSLDRGDEQYF	TGCGCCAGCAGCTTGGACAGGGGCGACGAGCAGTACTTC
TRBV19	NA	TRBJ1-1	NA	CASSTSDVGDTEAFF	TGTGCCAGTAGTACTTCCGACGTCGGGGACACTGAAGCTTTCTTT
TRBV15	NA	TRBJ2-2	NA	CATSRTRSPAGELFF	TGTGCCACCAGCAGAACGAGGAGCCCAGCCGGGGAGCTGTTTTTT
TRBV6-1	NA	TRBJ1-1	NA	CASSDGGTEAFF	TGTGCCAGCAGTGACGGGGGGACTGAAGCTTTCTTT
TRBV5-1	NA	TRBJ2-1	TRBD2	CASSSASPAGGTNYNEQFF	TGCGCCAGCAGCAGCGCTTCCCCAGCGGGGGGAACGAACTACAATGAGCAGTTCTTC
TRBV6-1	NA	TRBJ2-2	NA	CASSERQSELFF	TGTGCCAGCAGTGAGCGACAGTCGGAGCTGTTTTTT
TRBV30	few	TRBJ1-5	NA	CAWSVTGQQPQHF	TGTGCCTGGAGTGTAACAGGCCAGCAGCCCCAGCATTTT
TRBV20-1	NA	TRBJ1-1	NA	CSAISQIEAFF	TGCAGTGCTATCTCCCAGATAGAAGCTTTCTTT
TRBV4-1	NA	TRBJ2-5	TRBD2	CASSQQGGLAYQETQYF	TGCGCCAGCAGCCAACAAGGGGGACTAGCGTACCAAGAGACCCAGTACTTC
TRBV2	few	TRBJ2-5	TRBD2	CASKAGGVKETQYF	TGTGCCAGCAAAGCGGGGGGGGTGAAAGAGACCCAGTACTTC
TRBV4-2	NA	TRBJ1-1	TRBD1	CASSQDPGQPEAFF	TGTGCCAGCAGCCAAGACCCGGGACAGCCTGAAGCTTTCTTT
TRBV29-1	NA	TRBJ2-1	NA	CSVTGTYNEQFF	TGCAGCGTTACAGGGACCTACAATGAGCAGTTCTTC
TRBV19	NA	TRBJ2-1	TRBD1	CASRAGTGQFF	TGTGCCAGTAGGGCCGGGACAGGGCAGTTCTTC
TRBV5-1	NA	TRBJ2-1	TRBD1	CASSLVGQTYNEQFF	TGCGCCAGCAGCTTGGTGGGACAGACTTACAATGAGCAGTTCTTC
TRBV19	NA	TRBJ1-1	NA	CASSMGHNTEAFF	TGTGCCAGTAGCATGGGGCACAACACTGAAGCTTTCTTT
TRBV5-6	NA	TRBJ1-4	TRBD1	CASSLVLGTGDEKLFF	TGTGCCAGCAGCTTGGTATTAGGGACAGGTGATGAAAAACTGTTTTTT
TRBV7-8	NA	TRBJ2-5	NA	CASSFGGNQETQYF	TGTGCCAGCAGCTTTGGGGGGAACCAAGAGACCCAGTACTTC
TRBV7-3	NA	TRBJ2-7	TRBD1	CASSSPDRGTYEQYF	TGTGCCAGCAGCTCACCGGACAGGGGGACGTACGAGCAGTACTTC
TRBV7-8	NA	TRBJ1-4	NA	CASSLAQGSNEKLFF	TGTGCCAGCAGCTTAGCGCAGGGCTCAAATGAAAAACTGTTTTTT
TRBV4-1	few	TRBJ1-5	NA	CASSRLTGPRPQHF	TGCGCCAGCAGCCGCCTTACAGGCCCCCGGCCCCAGCATTTT
TRBV7-3	NA	TRBJ2-3	NA	CASSEGSRTDTQYF	TGTGCCAGCAGCGAAGGGAGCCGCACAGATACGCAGTATTTT
TRBV5-1	NA	TRBJ2-3	NA	CASSQAQGDTQYF	TGCGCCAGCAGCCAGGCACAGGGAGATACGCAGTATTTT
TRBV6-1	once	TRBJ2-7	NA	CASMHSYEQYF	TGTGCCAGCATGCACAGCTACGAGCAGTACTTC
TRBV6-1	few	TRBJ2-1	TRBD2	CASRELAGGHNEQFF	TGTGCCAGCAGGGAACTAGCGGGGGGGCACAATGAGCAGTTCTTC
TRBV29-1	NA	TRBJ1-4	NA	CSVFGDTGSEKLFF	TGCAGCGTTTTTGGAGATACAGGGTCTGAAAAACTGTTTTTT
TRBV2	NA	TRBJ1-1	TRBD1	CASSVQGARDTEAFF	TGTGCCAGCAGCGTACAGGGGGCGAGGGACACTGAAGCTTTCTTT
TRBV7-9	NA	TRBJ2-3	NA	CASGGTAGSDTQYF	TGTGCCAGCGGCGGGACTGCAGGTTCAGATACGCAGTATTTT
TRBV6-6	NA	TRBJ1-5	TRBD1	CASSYSTGGRGQPQHF	TGTGCCAGCAGTTATTCCACAGGGGGCCGGGGTCAGCCCCAGCATTTT
TRBV20-1	few	TRBJ1-1	NA	CSARRDTEAFF	TGCAGTGCTAGACGGGACACTGAAGCTTTCTTT
TRBV13	once	TRBJ1-1	TRBD1	CASSFQGANTEAFF	TGTGCCAGCAGCTTTCAGGGGGCGAACACTGAAGCTTTCTTT
TRBV7-8	once	TRBJ1-5	NA	CASSLLAGRDNQPQHF	TGTGCCAGCAGCTTACTAGCAGGGAGGGACAATCAGCCCCAGCATTTT
TRBV11-2	once	TRBJ1-2	NA	CASSSDRPYGYTF	TGTGCCAGCAGCTCCGACAGGCCCTATGGCTACACCTTC